One sample yielded the 20 T cell receptor beta chains listed below, sequenced in a study of T cell changes during pregnancy in multiple sclerosis. Generated by immunoSEQ multiplex PCR, the TCRdb table keeps only in-frame clones and is missing some. Here the sample spans tens of thousands of clones, about 94% being singletons. This sample comprised peripheral blood, obtained in the third trimester of pregnancy. These receptor sequences come from a female donor with multiple sclerosis, enrolled in a pregnancy study.

The chain has TRBV7-8 and TRBJ2-1, with D possibly matching TRBD1 (5 bases). Germline values: CDR1 SGHVS, CDR2 FQNEAQ. The V end was cut by 1 base, the J end by 9 bases, with 13 bases between. This CDR3 is 14 amino acids long. The CDR3 nucleotides are TGTGCCAGCAGCTTAGGAACCTTGCAGGGTGAGCAGTTCTTC. This codes for CASSLGTLQGEQFF.

A single count supports this clone. V and J are TRBV5-4 and TRBJ1-2, with a tentative D call TRBD1 (5 bases). The V end lost 6 bases, the J end lost 10 bases, and 16 bases lay between the germline ends. CDR3 length: 12 residues. Germline assignment: CDR1 SGHNT and CDR2 YYREEE (reference sequence). The CDR3 region has the DNA TGTGCCAGCACCAGGGAGGGTCAGGACTACACCTTC. This encodes CASTREGQDYTF. The full variable domain, its missing parts supplied by reference TRBV5-4 and TRBJ1-2, is ETGVTQSPTHLIKTRGQQVTLRCSSQSGHNTVSWYQQALGQGPQFIFQYYREEENGRGNFPPRFSGLQFPNYSSELNVNALELDDSALYLCASTREGQDYTFGSGTRLTVV.

The chain couples TRBV7-6 to TRBJ1-6; TRBD1 agrees at 10 bases. V dropped 4 bases and J dropped 0; count of bases not matched to a gene: 12. Germline loops: CDR1 SGHVS, CDR2 FNYEAQ. The CDR3 has 20 residues. Here the CDR3 DNA reads TGTGCCAGCAGCTCCACCCCGACAGGGGGCAGGAGCTCCTATAATTCACCCCTCCACTTT. It yields the protein CASSSTPTGGRSSYNSPLHF.

V gene TRBV25-1 combines with J gene TRBJ2-1; D remains ambiguous. The V gene's germline CDR1 is MGHDK and CDR2 SYGVNS. Trimming took off 3 bases at V and 0 bases at J, with 9 bases between the two ends. This CDR3 spans 15 amino acids. CDR3 protein: CASSEQQSSYNEQFF. In nucleotides, the CDR3 is TGTGCCAGCAGTGAGCAACAAAGCTCCTACAATGAGCAGTTCTTC.

The chain joins TRBV5-1 to TRBJ2-5; 12 bases line up with TRBD2. The germline V gene encodes CDR1 SGHRS and CDR2 YFSETQ. This CDR3 region has 15 residues. With V trimmed by 4 bases and J by 5 bases, 6 bases remained unmatched. The CDR3 loop is CASSRSGTSGETQYF. The CDR3, as DNA: TGCGCCAGCAGCCGATCCGGGACTAGCGGGGAGACCCAGTACTTC. The full variable domain, rest sourced from reference TRBV5-1 and TRBJ2-5, is KAGVTQTPRYLIKTRGQQVTLSCSPISGHRSVSWYQQTPGQGLQFLFEYFSETQRNKGNFPGRFSGRQFSNSRSEMNVSTLELGDSALYLCASSRSGTSGETQYFGPGTRLLVL.

The rearrangement links TRBV5-1 to TRBJ2-5, with TRBD2 identical over 7 bases. The V and J ends lost 1 base and 2 bases, in that order; junction bases with no gene match: 8. CDR1 is SGHRS, CDR2 YFSETQ, per germline. CDR3 length: 16 amino acids. The CDR3 sequence: CASSLIAGVSQETQYF. CDR3 nucleotides: TGCGCCAGCAGCTTGATCGCGGGGGTTAGTCAAGAGACCCAGTACTTC.

The chain links TRBV27 to TRBJ2-7, with TRBD1 as a possible D gene (5 bases). V was trimmed by 6 bases and J by 2 bases, leaving 14 bases between them. Germline V gives CDR1 MNHEY, CDR2 SMNVEV (reference sequence). This CDR3 has 14 amino acids. Written as DNA, the CDR3 is TGTGCCAGCAGCCAGGGTTCGTCCCCCTACGAGCAGTACTTC. It encodes CASSQGSSPYEQYF.

The genes are TRBV7-2 and TRBJ2-7; TRBD2 agrees at 8 bases. J lost 6 bases, V lost 5 bases, and 9 bases had no gene match. The CDR3 contains 14 residues. Germline CDR1 reads SGHTA; CDR2 reads FQGNSA. CDR3 in DNA: TGTGCCAGCAGCCGGGAGGGACGGATGGGCGAGCAGTACTTC. Translation gives CASSREGRMGEQYF.

V is TRBV7-9 and J is TRBJ2-1, with D possibly matching TRBD1 (7 bases). Germline CDR1 reads SEHNR; CDR2 reads FQNEAQ (reference sequence). The CDR3 consists of 18 residues. Trimming took 3 bases from V and 3 from J, leaving 21 bases between them. The CDR3 DNA is TGTGCCAGCAGCTTCATAGGGAACAGGGGACTGAGCTACAATGAGCAGTTCTTC. Protein sequence: CASSFIGNRGLSYNEQFF.

This clone was recorded a few times. The CDR3 sequence is CASRGDRVRGYTF. In DNA, the CDR3 is TGTGCCAGCAGGGGAGACAGGGTGAGAGGCTACACCTTC. This sequence joins TRBV25-1 and TRBJ1-2; 7 bases line up with TRBD1. Germline V gives CDR1 MGHDK, CDR2 SYGVNS. V lost 6 bases, J lost 8 bases, and 9 bases stayed unmatched. The CDR3 has 13 residues.

The CDR3 DNA follows: TGTGCCAGCAGCACTTGGAGCGCTATCGAACAGTTCTTC. It specifies CASSTWSAIEQFF. This chain joins TRBV5-4 and TRBJ2-1; D remains unclear. V was trimmed by 4 bases and J by 13 bases, leaving 18 bases between them. The CDR3 has 13 amino acids. The germline V gene encodes CDR1 SGHNT and CDR2 YYREEE (reference sequence).

The V gene is TRBV6-5, the J gene TRBJ2-7; 10 nucleotides line up with TRBD2. The CDR3 runs to 16 residues. The ends lost 0 bases at V and 0 bases at J; junction bases unmatched: 2. Germline V CDR1 and CDR2: MNHEY, SVGAGI. The CDR3 loop is CASSYSTSGSSYEQYF. The DNA of the CDR3 is TGTGCCAGCAGTTACTCGACTAGCGGGTCCTCCTACGAGCAGTACTTC.

This rearrangement joins TRBV6-5 to TRBJ2-7; 8 bases map to TRBD2. This CDR3 contains 16 residues. Losses at the gene ends were 0 bases for V and 2 bases for J; bases not matched to a gene: 6. The V gene's germline CDR1 is MNHEY and CDR2 SVGAGI. DNA for the CDR3: TGTGCCAGCAGTTACTCGCCGGGACTAGGGGCCTACGAGCAGTACTTC. Protein sequence: CASSYSPGLGAYEQYF.

This clone was seen just once. The CDR3 coding sequence is TGTGCCAGCAAACGACTCGGAAATGAAAAACTGTTTTTT. Translating it yields CASKRLGNEKLFF. The rearrangement links TRBV27 to TRBJ1-4, with no clear D. The V end was cut by 7 bases, the J end by 5 bases, with 11 bases between. The CDR3 spans 13 residues. The germline gives CDR1 MNHEY, CDR2 SMNVEV (reference sequence).

CDR3 in amino acids: CASSVGDRGTEAFF. Written as DNA, the CDR3 is TGTGCCAGCAGCGTAGGGGACAGGGGGACTGAAGCTTTCTTT. V and J are TRBV9 and TRBJ1-1, with TRBD1 matching 11 bases. Looked up from germline, CDR1 is SGDLS and CDR2 is YYNGEE. V shed 0 bases and J 5 bases; nucleotides not matched to a gene: 0. This CDR3 region has 14 residues.

This chain joins TRBV7-9 and TRBJ1-5, with D possibly TRBD1 on 6 matching bases. Germline V gives CDR1 SEHNR, CDR2 FQNEAQ (reference sequence). The V end was cut by 1 base, the J end by 0 bases, with 10 bases between. The CDR3 contains 16 residues. This CDR3 reads CASSLVGAHSNQPQHF. The DNA for the CDR3 is TGTGCCAGCAGCTTAGTGGGGGCCCATAGCAATCAGCCCCAGCATTTT.

This chain links TRBV4-1 with TRBJ2-1; a possible D gene is TRBD1 (5 bases). The ends were cut back, 1 base at V and 6 bases at J, with 10 bases in the middle. The CDR3 covers 14 residues. CDR1 and CDR2 from the germline V gene are MGHRA and YSYEKL. This chain's CDR3 is CASSQVGRGNEQFF. The CDR3 region has the DNA TGCGCCAGCAGCCAAGTCGGAAGGGGCAATGAGCAGTTCTTC.

This clone was recorded once. The chain employs TRBV14 and TRBJ1-2, with TRBD1 as a possible D gene (5 bases). The V and J ends lost 2 bases and 4 bases respectively, with 11 bases between them. Germline CDR1 is SGHDN and CDR2 is FVKESK. The CDR3 runs 14 residues. CDR3 sequence reads: CASSQLGGFYGYTF. CDR3 nucleotide sequence: TGTGCCAGCAGCCAACTCGGGGGATTCTATGGCTACACCTTC.

This chain joins TRBV7-2 and TRBJ1-4, with TRBD1 matching 7 bases. J gave up 7 bases and V 5 bases, and 10 bases lay outside the gene matches. The CDR3 has 15 amino acids. Looked up from germline, CDR1 is SGHTA and CDR2 is FQGNSA. CDR3 protein: CASSIAGGTSEKLFF. DNA of the CDR3: TGTGCCAGCAGCATCGCAGGGGGGACAAGTGAAAAACTGTTTTTT.

The DNA for the CDR3 is TGCGCCAGCAGCCATGGGGGACAGGGGGACTACGAGCAGTACTTC. As protein: CASSHGGQGDYEQYF. This rearrangement joins TRBV4-1 to TRBJ2-7, with 11 bases lining up with TRBD1. Germline CDR1 is MGHRA and CDR2 is YSYEKL. The V and J ends lost 3 bases and 3 bases, in that order; junction bases with no gene match: 4. The CDR3 extends over 15 amino acids.